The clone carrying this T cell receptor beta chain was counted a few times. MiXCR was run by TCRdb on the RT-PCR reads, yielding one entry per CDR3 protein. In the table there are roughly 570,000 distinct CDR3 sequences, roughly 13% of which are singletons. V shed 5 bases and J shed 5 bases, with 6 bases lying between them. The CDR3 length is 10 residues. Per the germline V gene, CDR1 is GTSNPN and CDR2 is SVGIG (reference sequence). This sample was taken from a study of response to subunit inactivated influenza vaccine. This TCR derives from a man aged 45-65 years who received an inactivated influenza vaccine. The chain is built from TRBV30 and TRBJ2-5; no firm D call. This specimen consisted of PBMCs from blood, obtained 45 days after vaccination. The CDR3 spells CAWLGETQYF. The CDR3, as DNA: TGTGCCTGGCTCGGGGAGACCCAGTACTTC.